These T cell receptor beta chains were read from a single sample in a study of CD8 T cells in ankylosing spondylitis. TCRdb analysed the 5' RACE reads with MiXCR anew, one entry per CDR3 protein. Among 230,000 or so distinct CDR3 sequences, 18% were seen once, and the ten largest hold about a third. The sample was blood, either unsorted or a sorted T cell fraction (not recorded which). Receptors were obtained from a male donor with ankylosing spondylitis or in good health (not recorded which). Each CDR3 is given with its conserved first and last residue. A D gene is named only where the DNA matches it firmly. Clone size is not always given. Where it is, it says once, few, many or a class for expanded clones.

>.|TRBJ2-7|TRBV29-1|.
TGCAGCGCCTCGGGGGACAGCTCCTACGAGCAGTACTTC
CSASGDSSYEQYF
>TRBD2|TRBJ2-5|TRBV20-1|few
TGCAGTGCCCCAACGACTAGCGGCCCCATAGAGGAGACCCAGTACTTC
CSAPTTSGPIEETQYF
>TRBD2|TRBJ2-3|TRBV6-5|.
TGTGCCAGCAGTTACAGTCTAGCGGGAGATTTAGATACGCAGTATTTT
CASSYSLAGDLDTQYF
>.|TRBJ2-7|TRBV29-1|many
TGCAGCGTCGGAGGGACCTACGAGCAGTACTTC
CSVGGTYEQYF
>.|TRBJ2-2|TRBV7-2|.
TGTGCCAGCAGCCCACAAAGAACTCACTACACCGGGGAGCTGTTTTTT
CASSPQRTHYTGELFF
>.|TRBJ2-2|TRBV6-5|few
TGTGCCAGCAGTTACTCGGGACGGGCCGTGAACACCGGGGAGCTGTTTTTT
CASSYSGRAVNTGELFF
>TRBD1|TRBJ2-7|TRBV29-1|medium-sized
TGCAGCGTTGGGGACAGCACCTACGAGCAGTACTTC
CSVGDSTYEQYF
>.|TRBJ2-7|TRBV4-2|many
TGTGCCAGCAGCCAAGCGGACCGGCCCTACGAGCAGTACTTC
CASSQADRPYEQYF
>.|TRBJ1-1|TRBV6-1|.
TGTGCCAGCCCTCCCACCAGCAGGAACACTGAAGCTTTCTTT
CASPPTSRNTEAFF
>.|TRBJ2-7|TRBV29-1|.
TGCAGCGTTGAGGGCGCACCTTCCTACGAGCAGTACTTC
CSVEGAPSYEQYF
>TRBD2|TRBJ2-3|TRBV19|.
TGTGCCAGTAGTATAATGAGCGGACTAGCGGGCGTGGATACGCAGTATTTT
CASSIMSGLAGVDTQYF
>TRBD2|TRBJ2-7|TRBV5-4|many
TGTGCCAGCAGCTCGGGACTAGCGAGAGAGCAGTACTTC
CASSSGLAREQYF
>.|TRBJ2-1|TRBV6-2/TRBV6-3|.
TGTGCCAGCAGGCGAACAACCCAATTAGCGAGAGACTACAATGAGCAGTTCTTC
CASRRTTQLARDYNEQFF
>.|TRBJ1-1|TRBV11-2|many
TGTGCCAGCAGCTACTGGACACGCTTCTACCTGAACACTGAAGCTTTCTTT
CASSYWTRFYLNTEAFF
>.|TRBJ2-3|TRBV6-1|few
TGTGCCAGCAGCTCCCCGACCCGGGAATACACAGATACGCAGTATTTT
CASSSPTREYTDTQYF